Each of the 10 T cell receptor beta chains below was sequenced from the same sample in a study of blood T cell repertoires in COVID-19. TCRdb keeps only in-frame clones here, not all; method: immunoSEQ multiplex PCR. The sample records a few hundred thousand clones, about nine tenths being singletons. The sequenced sample consisted of peripheral blood. The receptors here all came from a man aged 45 to 65 with acute or convalescent COVID-19.

The chain combines TRBV19 with TRBJ2-1, with 14 bases matching TRBD2. Trimming removed 1 base from V and 5 bases from J; junction bases left unmatched: 1. The CDR3 loop spans 16 amino acids. The germline gives CDR1 LNHDA, CDR2 SQIVND (reference sequence). Here the CDR3 DNA reads TGTGCCAGTAGTATAGGACTAGCGGGGGGGCACAATGAGCAGTTCTTC. This sequence encodes CASSIGLAGGHNEQFF. Complete variable domain (other parts from reference TRBV19 and TRBJ2-1): DGGITQSPKYLFRKEGQNVTLSCEQNLNHDAMYWYRQDPGQGLRLIYYSQIVNDFQKGDIAEGYSVSREKKESFPLTVTSAQKNPTAFYLCASSIGLAGGHNEQFFGPGTRLTVL.

The chain employs TRBV30 and TRBJ2-2, with 8 bases identical to TRBD2. Germline assignment: CDR1 GTSNPN and CDR2 SVGIG (reference sequence). The CDR3 runs 17 residues. Trimming at V came to 1 base and at J to 2 bases, leaving 9 bases not matched to a gene. CDR3 protein: CAWSGRGSGANTGELFF. The CDR3, as DNA: TGTGCCTGGAGTGGCCGGGGTAGCGGGGCAAACACCGGGGAGCTGTTTTTT.

This clone occurred a few times. This chain connects TRBV11-2 to TRBJ1-6, with D tentatively TRBD1 (6 bases). The germline V gene has CDR1 SGHAT and CDR2 FQNNGV. V was trimmed by 4 bases and J by 6 bases, leaving 13 bases between them. CDR3 size: 15 residues. The CDR3 reads CASSSPGQPNSPLHF. Here the CDR3 DNA reads TGTGCCAGCAGCTCCCCCGGACAGCCTAATTCACCCCTCCACTTT.

The CDR3 reads CASSSGLAGAYEQYF. CDR3 bases: TGTGCCAGCAGCTCCGGACTAGCGGGGGCCTACGAGCAGTACTTC. The rearrangement uses TRBV6-2 or TRBV6-3 and TRBJ2-7; 13 positions match TRBD2. The germline V gene encodes CDR1 MNHEY and CDR2 SVGEGT. J lost 2 bases, V lost 6 bases, and 4 bases had no gene match. The CDR3 covers 15 residues.

This clone was detected only a few times. DNA of the CDR3: TGTGCCAGCAGTGAAAGCGGAGGGTATCAGCCCCAGCATTTT. This sequence encodes CASSESGGYQPQHF. This sequence joins TRBV2 and TRBJ1-5; D gene ambiguous. The germline V gene encodes CDR1 SNHLY and CDR2 FYNNEI. The CDR3 is made up of 14 amino acids. V lost 2 bases and J 5 bases, leaving 10 bases between the germline ends.

The chain links TRBV4-1 to TRBJ1-2; the D gene is possibly TRBD1 (6 bases). Germline values: CDR1 MGHRA, CDR2 YSYEKL. The CDR3 is 14 amino acids. Trimming pared 0 bases from V and 5 bases from J, leaving 10 bases between. The CDR3 is CASSQDRGAYGYTF. CDR3 bases: TGCGCCAGCAGCCAAGATCGGGGGGCGTATGGCTACACCTTC.

The gene calls are TRBV11-3 and TRBJ2-7; D may be TRBD1 (6 bases). The germline V and J ends were trimmed by 1 base and 3 bases, with 13 bases remaining between them. The CDR3 runs 15 residues. Germline assignment: CDR1 SGHNT and CDR2 YENEEA. In nucleotides, the CDR3 is TGTGCCAGCAGCTTAGGTATTTCAGGGGTCTACGAGCAGTACTTC. As protein: CASSLGISGVYEQYF.

The rearrangement joins TRBV12-5 to TRBJ2-1; D might be TRBD1 (6 bases). Deletions cut 7 bases from V and 5 bases from J, with 18 bases between. The CDR3 consists of 15 residues. CDR1 is LGHNT and CDR2 is FRNRAP in the germline V gene. For the CDR3, the DNA is TGTGCTAGTGCCGCCCCGAACAGGGTTGACAATGAGCAGTTCTTC. Translating it yields CASAAPNRVDNEQFF.

The CDR3 region has the DNA TGTGCCAGCAGTATAGAGGAGGACAGATCCGGCTATGGCTACACCTTC. Translated, it gives CASSIEEDRSGYGYTF. V usage is TRBV6-6 and J usage is TRBJ1-2; possibly TRBD1 for D (6 bases). Trimming took off 5 bases at V and 4 bases at J, with 20 bases between the two ends. Germline loops: CDR1 MNHNY, CDR2 SVGAGI (reference sequence). The CDR3 contains 16 residues.

V and J are TRBV5-5 and TRBJ1-4; D uncertain. Trimming stripped 1 base from V and 8 bases from J, with 15 bases between. Germline assignment: CDR1 SGHKS and CDR2 YYEKEE (reference sequence). This CDR3 has 15 amino acids. DNA for the CDR3: TGTGCCAGCAGCTTGTGGGCCCGGGAGGAAGAAAAACTGTTTTTT. This codes for CASSLWAREEEKLFF. The whole variable domain, remainder taken from reference TRBV5-5 and TRBJ1-4, is DAGVTQSPTHLIKTRGQQVTLRCSPISGHKSVSWYQQVLGQGPQFIFQYYEKEERGRGNFPDRFSARQFPNYSSELNVNALLLGDSALYLCASSLWAREEEKLFFGSGTQLSVL.